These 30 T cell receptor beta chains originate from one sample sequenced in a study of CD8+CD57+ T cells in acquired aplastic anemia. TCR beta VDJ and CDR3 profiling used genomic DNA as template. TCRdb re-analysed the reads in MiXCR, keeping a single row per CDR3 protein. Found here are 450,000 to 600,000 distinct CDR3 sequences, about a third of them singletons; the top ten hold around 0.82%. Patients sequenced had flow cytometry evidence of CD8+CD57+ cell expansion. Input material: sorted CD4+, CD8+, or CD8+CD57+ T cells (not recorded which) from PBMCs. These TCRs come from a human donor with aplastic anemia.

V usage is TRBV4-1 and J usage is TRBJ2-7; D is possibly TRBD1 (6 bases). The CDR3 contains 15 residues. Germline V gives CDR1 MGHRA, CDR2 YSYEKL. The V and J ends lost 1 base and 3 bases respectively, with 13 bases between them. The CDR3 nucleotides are TGCGCCAGCAGCCAAGGACCGGGACAAGGCTACGAGCAGTACTTC. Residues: CASSQGPGQGYEQYF.

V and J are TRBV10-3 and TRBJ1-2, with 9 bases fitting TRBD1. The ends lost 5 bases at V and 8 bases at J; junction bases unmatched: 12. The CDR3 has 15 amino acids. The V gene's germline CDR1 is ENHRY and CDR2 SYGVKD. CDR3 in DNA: TGTGCCATCAGTAAACGACAGGGGGGCCAGGGAGGCTACACCTTC. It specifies CAISKRQGGQGGYTF.

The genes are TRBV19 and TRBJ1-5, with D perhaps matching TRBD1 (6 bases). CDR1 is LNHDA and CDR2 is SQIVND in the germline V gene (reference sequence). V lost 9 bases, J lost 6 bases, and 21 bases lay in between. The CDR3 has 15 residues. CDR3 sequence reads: CASSLIRGGSQPQHF. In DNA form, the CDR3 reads TGTGCCAGCAGCTTAATCAGGGGTGGGAGTCAGCCCCAGCATTTT.

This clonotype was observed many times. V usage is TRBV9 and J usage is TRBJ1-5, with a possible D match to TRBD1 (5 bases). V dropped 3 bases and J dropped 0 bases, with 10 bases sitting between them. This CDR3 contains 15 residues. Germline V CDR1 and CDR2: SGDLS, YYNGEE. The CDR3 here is CASSEGPRSNQPQHF. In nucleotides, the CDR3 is TGTGCCAGCAGCGAGGGGCCCCGTAGCAATCAGCCCCAGCATTTT.

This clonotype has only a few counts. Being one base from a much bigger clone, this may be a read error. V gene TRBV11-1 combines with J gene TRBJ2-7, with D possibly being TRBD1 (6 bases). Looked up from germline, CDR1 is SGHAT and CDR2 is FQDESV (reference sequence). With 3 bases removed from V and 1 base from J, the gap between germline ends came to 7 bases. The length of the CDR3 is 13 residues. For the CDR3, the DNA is TGTGCCAGCAGCTTCACAGGGTCCTACGAGCAGTACTTC. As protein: CASSFTGSYEQYF.

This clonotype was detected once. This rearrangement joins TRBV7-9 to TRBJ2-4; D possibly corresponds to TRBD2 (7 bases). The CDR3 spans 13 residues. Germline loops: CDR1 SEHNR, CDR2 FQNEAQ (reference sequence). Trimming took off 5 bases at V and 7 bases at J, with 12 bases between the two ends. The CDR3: CASSPKGGNIQYF. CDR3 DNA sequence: TGTGCCAGCAGCCCAAAGGGGGGGAACATTCAGTACTTC.

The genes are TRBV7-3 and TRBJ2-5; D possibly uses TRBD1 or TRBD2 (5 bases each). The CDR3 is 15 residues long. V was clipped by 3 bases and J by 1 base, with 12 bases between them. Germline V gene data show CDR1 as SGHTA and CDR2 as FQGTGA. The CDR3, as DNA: TGTGCCAGCAGCTTGCTCCCGGGACCCCAAGAGACCCAGTACTTC. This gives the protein CASSLLPGPQETQYF.

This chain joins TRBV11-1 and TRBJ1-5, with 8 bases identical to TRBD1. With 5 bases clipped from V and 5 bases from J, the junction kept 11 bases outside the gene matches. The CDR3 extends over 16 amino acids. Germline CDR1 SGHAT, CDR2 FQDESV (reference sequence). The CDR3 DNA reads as TGTGCCAGCAGCAGTACCGGGGGACAGGTTTATCAGCCCCAGCATTTT. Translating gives CASSSTGGQVYQPQHF. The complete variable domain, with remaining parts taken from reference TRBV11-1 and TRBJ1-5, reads EAEVAQSPRYKITEKSQAVAFWCDPISGHATLYWYRQILGQGPELLVQFQDESVVDDSQLPKDRFSAERLKGVDSTLKIQPAELGDSAMYLCASSSTGGQVYQPQHFGDGTRLSIL.

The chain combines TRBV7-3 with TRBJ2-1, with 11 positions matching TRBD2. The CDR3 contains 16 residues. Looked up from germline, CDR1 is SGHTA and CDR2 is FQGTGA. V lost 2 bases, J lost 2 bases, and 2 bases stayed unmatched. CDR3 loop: CASSLASGRPYNEQFF. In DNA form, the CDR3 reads TGTGCCAGCAGCTTAGCTAGCGGGAGGCCCTACAATGAGCAGTTCTTC.

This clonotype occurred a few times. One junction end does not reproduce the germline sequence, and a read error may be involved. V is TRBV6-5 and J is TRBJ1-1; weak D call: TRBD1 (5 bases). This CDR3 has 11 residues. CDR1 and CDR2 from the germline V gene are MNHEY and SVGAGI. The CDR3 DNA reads TGTGCCAGCAGTTGGGGGGAGAATATCCACTTT. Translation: CASSWGENIHF.

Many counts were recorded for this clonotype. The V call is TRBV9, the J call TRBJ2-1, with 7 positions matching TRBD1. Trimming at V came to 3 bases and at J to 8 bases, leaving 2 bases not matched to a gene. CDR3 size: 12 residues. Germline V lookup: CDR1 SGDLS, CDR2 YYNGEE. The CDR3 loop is CASSGQGHEQFF. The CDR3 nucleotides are TGTGCCAGCAGCGGACAGGGTCATGAGCAGTTCTTC.

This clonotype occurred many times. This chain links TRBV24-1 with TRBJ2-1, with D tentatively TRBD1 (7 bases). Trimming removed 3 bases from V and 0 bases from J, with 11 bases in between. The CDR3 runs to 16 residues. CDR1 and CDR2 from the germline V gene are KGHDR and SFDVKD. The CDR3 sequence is CATSDPQGGSYNEQFF. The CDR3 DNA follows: TGTGCCACCAGTGATCCGCAGGGGGGCTCCTACAATGAGCAGTTCTTC.

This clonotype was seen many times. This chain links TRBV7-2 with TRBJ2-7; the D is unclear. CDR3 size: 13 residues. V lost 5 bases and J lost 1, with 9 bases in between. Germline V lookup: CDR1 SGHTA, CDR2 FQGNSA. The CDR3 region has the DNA TGTGCCAGCAGCATTGGACCATCCTACGAGCAGTACTTC. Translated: CASSIGPSYEQYF. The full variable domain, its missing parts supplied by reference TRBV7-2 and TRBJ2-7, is GAGVSQSPSNKVTEKGKDVELRCDPISGHTALYWYRQSLGQGLEFLIYFQGNSAPDKSGLPSDRFSAERTGGSVSTLTIQRTQQEDSAVYLCASSIGPSYEQYFGPGTRLTVT.

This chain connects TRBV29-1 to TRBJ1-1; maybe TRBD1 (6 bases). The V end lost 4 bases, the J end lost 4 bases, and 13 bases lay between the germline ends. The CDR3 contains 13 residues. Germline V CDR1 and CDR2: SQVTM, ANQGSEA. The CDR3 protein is CSVVRGWVTEAFF. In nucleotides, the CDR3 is TGCAGCGTTGTGAGGGGGTGGGTCACTGAAGCTTTCTTT.

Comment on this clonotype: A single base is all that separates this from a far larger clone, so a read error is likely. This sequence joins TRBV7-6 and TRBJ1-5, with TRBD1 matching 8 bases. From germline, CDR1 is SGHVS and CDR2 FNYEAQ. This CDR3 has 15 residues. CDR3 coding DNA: TGTGCCAGCAGCCCCGGGACAGGCGGCAATCAGCTCCAGCATTTT. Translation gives CASSPGTGGNQLQHF.

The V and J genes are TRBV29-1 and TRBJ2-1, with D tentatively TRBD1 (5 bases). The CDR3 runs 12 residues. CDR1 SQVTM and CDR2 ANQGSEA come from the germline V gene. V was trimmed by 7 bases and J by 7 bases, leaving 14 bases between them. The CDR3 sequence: CSGAPAGNEQFF. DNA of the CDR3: TGCAGCGGGGCCCCCGCAGGGAATGAGCAGTTCTTC.

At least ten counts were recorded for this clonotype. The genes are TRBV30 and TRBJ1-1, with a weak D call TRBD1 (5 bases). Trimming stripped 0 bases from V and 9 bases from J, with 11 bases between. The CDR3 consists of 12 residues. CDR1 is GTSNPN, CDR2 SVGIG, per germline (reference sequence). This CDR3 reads CAWSVREGQAFF. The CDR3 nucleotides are TGTGCCTGGAGTGTTCGCGAGGGACAAGCTTTCTTT. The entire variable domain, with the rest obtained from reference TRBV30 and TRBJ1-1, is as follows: SQTIHQWPATLVQPVGSPLSLECTVEGTSNPNLYWYRQAAGRGLQLLFYSVGIGQISSEVPQNLSASRPQDRQFILSSKKLLLSDSGFYLCAWSVREGQAFFGQGTRLTVV.

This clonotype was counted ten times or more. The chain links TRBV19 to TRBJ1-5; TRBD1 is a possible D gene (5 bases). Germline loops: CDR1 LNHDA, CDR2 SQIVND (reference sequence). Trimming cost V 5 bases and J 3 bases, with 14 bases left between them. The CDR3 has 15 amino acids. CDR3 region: CASSPWQGLNQPQHF. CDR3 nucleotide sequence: TGTGCCAGTAGTCCCTGGCAGGGCCTCAATCAGCCCCAGCATTTT. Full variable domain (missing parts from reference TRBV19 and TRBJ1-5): DGGITQSPKYLFRKEGQNVTLSCEQNLNHDAMYWYRQDPGQGLRLIYYSQIVNDFQKGDIAEGYSVSREKKESFPLTVTSAQKNPTAFYLCASSPWQGLNQPQHFGDGTRLSIL.

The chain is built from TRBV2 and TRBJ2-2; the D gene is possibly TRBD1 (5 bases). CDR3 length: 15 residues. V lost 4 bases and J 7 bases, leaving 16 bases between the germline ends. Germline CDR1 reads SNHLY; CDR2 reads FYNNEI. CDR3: CASSGGRVLGGELFF. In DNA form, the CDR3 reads TGTGCCAGCAGTGGGGGCAGGGTTCTAGGCGGGGAGCTGTTTTTT. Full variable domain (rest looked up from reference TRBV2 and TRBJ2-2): EPEVTQTPSHQVTQMGQEVILRCVPISNHLYFYWYRQILGQKVEFLVSFYNNEISEKSEIFDDQFSVERPDGSNFTLKIRSTKLEDSAMYFCASSGGRVLGGELFFGEGSRLTVL.

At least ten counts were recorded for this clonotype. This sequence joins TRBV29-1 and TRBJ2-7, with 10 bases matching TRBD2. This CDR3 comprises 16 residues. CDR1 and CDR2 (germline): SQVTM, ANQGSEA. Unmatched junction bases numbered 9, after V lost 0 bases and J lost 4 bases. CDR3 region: CSVEEVLAGTGYEQYF. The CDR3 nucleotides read TGCAGCGTTGAAGAGGTACTAGCGGGAACGGGTTACGAGCAGTACTTC.

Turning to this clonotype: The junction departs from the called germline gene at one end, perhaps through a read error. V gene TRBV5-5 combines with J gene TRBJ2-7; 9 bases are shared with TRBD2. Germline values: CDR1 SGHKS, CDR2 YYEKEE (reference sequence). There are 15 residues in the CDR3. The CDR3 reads CASSLALAGRYEQHF. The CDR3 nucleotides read TGTGCCAGCAGCTTGGCCCTAGCGGGACGGTACGAGCAGCACTTC.

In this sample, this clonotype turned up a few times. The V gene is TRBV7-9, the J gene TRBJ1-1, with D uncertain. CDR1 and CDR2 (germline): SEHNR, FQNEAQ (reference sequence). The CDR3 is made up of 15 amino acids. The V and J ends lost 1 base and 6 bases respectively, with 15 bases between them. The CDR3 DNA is TGTGCCAGCAGCTTAGGGGGAGGGAATAACGCTGAAGCTTTCTTT. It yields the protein CASSLGGGNNAEAFF. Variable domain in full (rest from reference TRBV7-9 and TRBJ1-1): DTGVSQNPRHKITKRGQNVTFRCDPISEHNRLYWYRQTLGQGPEFLTYFQNEAQLEKSRLLSDRFSAERPKGSFSTLEIQRTEQGDSAMYLCASSLGGGNNAEAFFGQGTRLTVV.

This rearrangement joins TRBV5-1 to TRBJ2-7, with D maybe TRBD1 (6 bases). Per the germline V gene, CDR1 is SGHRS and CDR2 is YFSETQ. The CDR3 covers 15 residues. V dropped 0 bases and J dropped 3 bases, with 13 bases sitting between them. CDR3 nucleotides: TGCGCCAGCAGCTTGGGGACAGTGAGTTACTACGAGCAGTACTTC. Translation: CASSLGTVSYYEQYF.

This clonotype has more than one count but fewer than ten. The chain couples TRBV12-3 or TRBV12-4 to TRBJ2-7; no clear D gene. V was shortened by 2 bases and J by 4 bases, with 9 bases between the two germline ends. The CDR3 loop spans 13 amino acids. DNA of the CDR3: TGTGCCAGCAGTTTAATGGACGGATACGAGCAGTACTTC. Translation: CASSLMDGYEQYF.

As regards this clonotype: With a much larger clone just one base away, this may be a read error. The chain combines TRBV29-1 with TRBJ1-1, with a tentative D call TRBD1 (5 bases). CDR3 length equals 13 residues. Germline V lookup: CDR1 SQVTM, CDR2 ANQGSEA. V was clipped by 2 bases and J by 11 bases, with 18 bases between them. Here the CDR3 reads CSVESQGGREAFF. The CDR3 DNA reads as TGCAGCGTTGAAAGTCAGGGTGGGAGGGAGGCTTTCTTT.

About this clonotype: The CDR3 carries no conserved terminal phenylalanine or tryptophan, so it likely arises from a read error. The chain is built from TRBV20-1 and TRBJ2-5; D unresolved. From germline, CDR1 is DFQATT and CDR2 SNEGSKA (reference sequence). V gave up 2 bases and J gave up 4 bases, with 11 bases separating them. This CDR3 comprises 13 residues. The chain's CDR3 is CSARLDSRETQYL. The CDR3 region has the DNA TGCAGTGCTAGACTCGACTCCAGAGAGACCCAGTACCTC.

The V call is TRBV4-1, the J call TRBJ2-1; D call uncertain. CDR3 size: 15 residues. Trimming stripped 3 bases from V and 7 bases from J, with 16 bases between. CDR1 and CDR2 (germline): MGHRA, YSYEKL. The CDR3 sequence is CASSQVINSMNEQFF. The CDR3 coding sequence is TGCGCCAGCAGCCAGGTTATTAACAGTATGAATGAGCAGTTCTTC.

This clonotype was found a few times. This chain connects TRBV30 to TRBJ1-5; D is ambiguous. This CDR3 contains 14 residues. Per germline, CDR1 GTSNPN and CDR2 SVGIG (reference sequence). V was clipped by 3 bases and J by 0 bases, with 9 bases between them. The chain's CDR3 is CAWSPTPSNQPQHF. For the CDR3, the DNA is TGTGCCTGGAGCCCGACGCCTAGCAATCAGCCCCAGCATTTT. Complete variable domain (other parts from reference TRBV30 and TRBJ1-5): SQTIHQWPATLVQPVGSPLSLECTVEGTSNPNLYWYRQAAGRGLQLLFYSVGIGQISSEVPQNLSASRPQDRQFILSSKKLLLSDSGFYLCAWSPTPSNQPQHFGDGTRLSIL.

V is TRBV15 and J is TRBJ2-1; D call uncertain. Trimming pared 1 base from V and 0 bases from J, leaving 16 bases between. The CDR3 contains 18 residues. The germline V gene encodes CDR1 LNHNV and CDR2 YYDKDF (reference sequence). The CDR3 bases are TGTGCCACCAGCAGAGGTCCCCGCTCCCTAGGCTCCTACAATGAGCAGTTCTTC. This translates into CATSRGPRSLGSYNEQFF.

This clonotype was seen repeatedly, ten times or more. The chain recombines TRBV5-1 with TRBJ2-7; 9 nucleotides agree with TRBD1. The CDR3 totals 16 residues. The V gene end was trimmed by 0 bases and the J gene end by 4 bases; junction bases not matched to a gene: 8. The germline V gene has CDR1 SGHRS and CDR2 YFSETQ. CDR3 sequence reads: CASSLAGTGRLYEQYF. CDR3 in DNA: TGCGCCAGCAGCTTGGCCGGGACAGGGAGGCTGTACGAGCAGTACTTC. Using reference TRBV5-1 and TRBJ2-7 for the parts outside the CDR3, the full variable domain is KAGVTQTPRYLIKTRGQQVTLSCSPISGHRSVSWYQQTPGQGLQFLFEYFSETQRNKGNFPGRFSGRQFSNSRSEMNVSTLELGDSALYLCASSLAGTGRLYEQYFGPGTRLTVT.